This TCR beta chain was retrieved from a study of T-cell reconstitution after alpha-beta-depleted transplantation in children. Trimming took 5 bases from V and 0 from J, leaving 16 bases between them. The CDR3 spans 16 residues. In germline, CDR1 is MNHEY, CDR2 SVGAGI. TCRbeta library preparation incorporated unique molecular identifiers. TCRdb processed the PCR reads anew with MiXCR; each CDR3 protein has one entry. Here the sample spans roughly 89,000 distinct CDR3 sequences, 10% to 15% being singletons. This clonotype was seen at least ten times. The specimen comprised PBMCs from the stem cell graft donor, sampled from the stem cell graft. V usage is TRBV6-5 and J usage is TRBJ1-2; D call uncertain. The receptor comes from a human donor who donated a stem cell graft to a child with inherited bone marrow failure. The DNA of the CDR3 is TGTGCCAGCAGTATGACACCAGAGGTGACTAACTATGGCTACACCTTC. Protein: CASSMTPEVTNYGYTF.